This TCR beta chain was profiled in a study of cytomegalovirus exposure and HLA in healthy donors. Findings and caveats of the study: The later analysis indicated that the majority of CMV-associated TCR beta chains appeared HLA-restricted. Later analysis revealed greater clonal expansion in HLA-associated TCR beta chains than in equally common others. Donor immune exposure was known only as CMV serostatus. A later analysis found common viral pathogens apparently linked to several of the most significant clusters.

A word on this clone: Its target is unknown.

The germline V and J ends were trimmed by 7 bases and 0 bases, with 6 bases remaining between them. Germline V gene sequence: CDR1 MNHNY, CDR2 SVGAGI (reference sequence). This CDR3 spans 13 amino acids. Primers included in the PCR were 60 Vbeta and 13 Jbeta primers. The data were produced by immunoSEQ multiplex PCR, yet TCRdb's version contains in-frame clones alone and is incomplete. The repertoire shows some 110,000 clones; the top ten hold roughly 2.5%. Material for sequencing was PBMCs. The rearrangement joins TRBV6-6 to TRBJ1-4, with D possibly being TRBD1 (5 bases). The clonotype originates from a man aged 25-45 years in good health and CMV-seronegative. In DNA, the CDR3 is TGTGCCAGCATCAGGGCAACTAATGAAAAACTGTTTTTT. This gives the protein CASIRATNEKLFF.